This TCR beta chain was recovered during a study of read filtering for tumor transcriptome and immune sequencing. The overall study: Among patients, around 18 were male and more than 13 female, aged about 40 to 90 (mean around 66). Roughly 8 patients were R-ISS I, more than 15 were R-ISS II, roughly 7 were R-ISS III. DNase treatment preceded whole-transcriptome library preparation.

At the time of active disease, bone marrow was collected from every patient. The CDR3 length is 15 residues. Looked up from germline, CDR1 is MGHRA and CDR2 is YSYEKL. Trimming cost V 0 bases and J 6 bases, with 11 bases left between them. This clonotype showed up many times. Molecular barcoded adaptors covering alpha/delta and beta/gamma chains were used on roughly 400 ng RNA. TCRdb re-called the reads through MiXCR, storing one row per CDR3 protein. Of approximately 60,000 distinct CDR3 sequences listed, around 20% are singletons. What was sequenced was a population of CD138-negative cells sorted from bone marrow. The chain links TRBV4-1 to TRBJ1-4, with D maybe TRBD1 (5 bases). This receptor was obtained from a donor aged 40 or older with multiple myeloma. This chain's CDR3 is CASSQERQGYEKLFF. The CDR3 region has the DNA TGCGCCAGCAGCCAAGAGCGGCAGGGATATGAAAAACTGTTTTTT.